The following is a T cell receptor (beta chain) sequence with its context. The target antigen is unknown. The record originates from a study of T cell responses to AZD1222 COVID-19 vaccine. Study-wide results and caveats: Only after the peak T cell response were repertoires sampled.

This table comes from immunoSEQ multiplex PCR, and its TCRdb copy is limited to in-frame clones, with some not included. This table has about 150,000 clones, about nine tenths appearing once. Second doses were pooled across both intervals (about 4 or about 12 weeks). The CDR3 covers 15 residues. CDR1 is SGHTA and CDR2 is FQGNSA in the germline V gene. The ends were cut back, 4 bases at V and 2 bases at J, with 14 bases in the middle. The sequences come from peripheral blood, collected 28 days after the second AZD1222 dose. V and J are TRBV7-2 and TRBJ2-5, with D unresolved. This clonotype was sampled from an adult who received the AZD1222 COVID-19 vaccine. CDR3 residues: CASSSSPLGQETQYF. DNA for the CDR3: TGTGCCAGCAGCTCCTCCCCCTTGGGGCAAGAGACCCAGTACTTC.